These 27 T cell receptor beta chains came from one sample sequenced in a study of Graves' ophthalmopathy and Graves' hyperthyroidism. Beta-chain TCR CDR3 regions were amplified from RNA transcripts. In the first round, RT-PCR was carried out with HTBI primers, and a multiplex PCR formed the second round. TCRdb itself ran the multiplex PCR reads through MiXCR, one entry per CDR3 protein. The sample includes about 1.2 million distinct CDR3 sequences, roughly 35% of them seen just once. Sequencing was performed on peripheral blood or thyroid tissue (not recorded which). Source of these receptors: an adult man with Graves' hyperthyroidism.

This chain joins TRBV9 and TRBJ2-7; tentatively, D is TRBD1 (6 bases). The CDR3 spans 17 residues. V dropped 7 bases and J dropped 2 bases, with 25 bases sitting between them. Per germline, CDR1 SGDLS and CDR2 YYNGEE. The CDR3 nucleotides read TGTGCCAGCTCACCACCCGGACAGACCGACACGGCCTACGAGCAGTACTTC. This translates into CASSPPGQTDTAYEQYF.

This clonotype was counted between two and nine times. The V call is TRBV7-3, the J call TRBJ2-7; unclear D gene. The germline V gene has CDR1 SGHTA and CDR2 FQGTGA. Between the trimmed V and J ends, which lost 2 bases and 0 bases, there was a span of 11 bases. The CDR3 loop spans 15 amino acids. CDR3 nucleotides: TGTGCCAGCAGCTTAGTGCCTTTAGACTCCTACGAGCAGTACTTC. Translation gives CASSLVPLDSYEQYF.

The chain links TRBV7-9 to TRBJ2-7, with 8 bases that match TRBD2. The CDR3 consists of 14 residues. The J segment lost 5 bases and the V segment lost 3 bases, leaving 6 bases of the junction unmatched. From germline, CDR1 is SEHNR and CDR2 FQNEAQ (reference sequence). The CDR3 region is CASSLAGTRDEQYF. CDR3 in DNA: TGTGCCAGCAGCTTGGCCGGGACTAGAGACGAGCAGTACTTC.

The table lists this clonotype with many counts. V usage is TRBV12-3 or TRBV12-4 and J usage is TRBJ2-5; D not resolved. This CDR3 has 13 amino acids. The ends were cut back, 2 bases at V and 5 bases at J, with 9 bases in the middle. CDR3 sequence: CASSLLRVETQYF. CDR3 nucleotides: TGTGCCAGCAGTTTACTCCGGGTGGAGACCCAGTACTTC.

V gene TRBV6-5 combines with J gene TRBJ1-2, with D maybe TRBD1 (5 bases). Per the germline V gene, CDR1 is MNHEY and CDR2 is SVGAGI. V gave up 4 bases and J gave up 4 bases, with 13 bases separating them. This CDR3 has 14 residues. The CDR3 is CASSSPGTLYGYTF. The CDR3 DNA follows: TGTGCCAGCAGTTCCCCCGGGACCCTCTATGGCTACACCTTC.

The gene calls are TRBV4-1 and TRBJ2-7; 9 nucleotides align to TRBD2. This CDR3 is 15 amino acids long. J gave up 7 bases and V 1 base, and 8 bases lay outside the gene matches. Germline CDR1 is MGHRA and CDR2 is YSYEKL. The CDR3 nucleotides are TGCGCCAGCAGCCAAGGGACGTCTAGCGGGGAGGAGCAGTACTTC. Translating it yields CASSQGTSSGEEQYF.

On this clonotype itself: At one end the junction does not follow the germline gene, possibly because of a read error. The rearrangement joins TRBV10-2 to TRBJ2-2, with D unclear. The germline CDR1 and CDR2 sequences are WSHSY and SAAADI. This CDR3 contains 15 residues. CDR3 nucleotide sequence: TGTGCTAGTGGTTTTTGGGGTACGAACACCGGGGAGCTGTTTTTT. The encoded protein is CASGFWGTNTGELFF.

This clonotype occurred many times. V and J are TRBV20-1 and TRBJ1-5, with TRBD1 as a possible D gene (5 bases). The CDR3 extends over 13 amino acids. Trimming took 1 base from V and 10 from J, leaving 14 bases between them. The germline gives CDR1 DFQATT, CDR2 SNEGSKA (reference sequence). CDR3 region: CSARVSAGGPQHF. The CDR3 nucleotides are TGCAGTGCTAGAGTTAGTGCTGGGGGTCCCCAGCATTTT.

This chain connects TRBV20-1 to TRBJ1-5; 8 nucleotides align to TRBD1. The junction had 10 bases not matched to a gene; V was cut back by 0 bases and J by 0 bases. The CDR3 contains 18 residues. The V gene's germline CDR1 is DFQATT and CDR2 SNEGSKA (reference sequence). The CDR3 region has the DNA TGCAGTGCTAGAGATTTCGGGACAGGCACCTATAGCAATCAGCCCCAGCATTTT. This encodes CSARDFGTGTYSNQPQHF.

This clonotype showed up just a few times. This chain links TRBV6-4 with TRBJ2-2; the match to TRBD2 covers 7 bases. Germline V gene sequence: CDR1 MRHNA, CDR2 SNTAGT. With V trimmed by 4 bases and J by 1 base, 6 bases remained unmatched. This CDR3 is built from 16 residues. The CDR3 DNA sequence: TGTGCCAGCAGTGCAAAGGTAGCGGGGAACACCGGGGAGCTGTTTTTT. The encoded protein is CASSAKVAGNTGELFF.

This clonotype appeared a few times. The chain employs TRBV9 and TRBJ1-3; TRBD1 aligns across 7 bases. The V gene's germline CDR1 is SGDLS and CDR2 YYNGEE. This CDR3 is built from 15 residues. V trimming: 4 bases; J trimming: 0 bases; junction bases outside the gene matches: 4. The CDR3 DNA sequence: TGTGCCAGCAGCTTAGGGGACAGCTCTGGAAACACCATATATTTT. It yields the protein CASSLGDSSGNTIYF. The full variable domain, in which reference TRBV9 and TRBJ1-3 provide the parts outside the CDR3, is DSGVTQTPKHLITATGQRVTLRCSPRSGDLSVYWYQQSLDQGLQFLIQYYNGEERAKGNILERFSAQQFPDLHSELNLSSLELGDSALYFCASSLGDSSGNTIYFGEGSWLTVV.

The chain has TRBV14 and TRBJ1-2; D is ambiguous. This CDR3 is 14 amino acids long. Germline CDR1 is SGHDN and CDR2 is FVKESK. Trimming removed 0 bases from V and 8 bases from J, with 13 bases in between. DNA for the CDR3: TGTGCCAGCAGCCAAGATTGGGGTTTAGGCGGCTACACCTTC. As protein: CASSQDWGLGGYTF.

At least ten counts were recorded for this clonotype. V gene TRBV20-1 combines with J gene TRBJ1-5; 7 bases align to TRBD1. Per germline, CDR1 DFQATT and CDR2 SNEGSKA (reference sequence). V trimming: 1 base; J trimming: 2 bases; junction bases outside the gene matches: 8. CDR3 length equals 16 residues. CDR3 DNA sequence: TGCAGTGCTAGAGTTACAGGGGAGGGAGGCAATCAGCCCCAGCATTTT. Its protein is CSARVTGEGGNQPQHF.

The V and J genes are TRBV10-3 and TRBJ2-5; 11 bases agree with TRBD2. Looked up from germline, CDR1 is ENHRY and CDR2 is SYGVKD. The length of the CDR3 is 16 residues. Losses at the gene ends were 10 bases for V and 4 bases for J; bases not matched to a gene: 14. CDR3 protein: CASTPGIAGGLETQYF. The CDR3 region has the DNA TGTGCCAGCACCCCCGGGATAGCGGGAGGGCTAGAGACCCAGTACTTC.

In this sample, this clonotype turned up many times. The genes are TRBV25-1 and TRBJ1-1, with D possibly matching TRBD1 (6 bases). Trimming stripped 1 base from V and 10 bases from J, with 31 bases between. The length of the CDR3 is 19 residues. Germline V gene data show CDR1 as MGHDK and CDR2 as SYGVNS. CDR3: CASSEWVPPSGQPNVRAFF. CDR3 DNA sequence: TGTGCCAGCAGTGAATGGGTTCCCCCGTCCGGACAGCCAAACGTAAGAGCTTTCTTT. The entire variable domain, with the rest obtained from reference TRBV25-1 and TRBJ1-1, is as follows: EADIYQTPRYLVIGTGKKITLECSQTMGHDKMYWYQQDPGMELHLIHYSYGVNSTEKGDLSSESTVSRIRTEHFPLTLESARPSHTSQYLCASSEWVPPSGQPNVRAFFGQGTRLTVV.

This clonotype was recorded at least ten times. J is TRBJ1-5 and V is TRBV7-6; D might be TRBD1 (6 bases). V lost 5 bases and J 6 bases, leaving 14 bases between the germline ends. CDR1 SGHVS and CDR2 FNYEAQ come from the germline V gene. This CDR3 spans 14 amino acids. This CDR3 reads CASSPRTALQPQHF. Here the CDR3 DNA reads TGTGCCAGCAGCCCCCGGACAGCCCTTCAGCCCCAGCATTTT.

There are many counts of this clonotype. The rearrangement uses TRBV19 and TRBJ1-1, with TRBD1 as a possible D gene (5 bases). Germline CDR1 is LNHDA and CDR2 is SQIVND (reference sequence). The CDR3 contains 14 residues. The V end was cut by 3 bases, the J end by 3 bases, with 11 bases between. CDR3 amino acids: CASSMRRGYTEAFF. The CDR3 DNA reads as TGTGCCAGTAGTATGAGGAGGGGATACACTGAAGCTTTCTTT.

The rearrangement uses TRBV29-1 and TRBJ2-7; D not resolved. The length of the CDR3 is 15 residues. V lost 8 bases, J lost 2 bases, and 22 bases lay in between. The germline CDR1 and CDR2 sequences are SQVTM and ANQGSEA. The CDR3 loop reads CSYNQDLPFAYEQYF. Here the CDR3 DNA reads TGCAGCTACAACCAGGATCTTCCGTTCGCCTACGAGCAGTACTTC.

J is TRBJ2-7 and V is TRBV11-2; possibly TRBD1 for D (5 bases). The CDR3 covers 15 residues. Looked up from germline, CDR1 is SGHAT and CDR2 is FQNNGV. V was cut by 5 bases and J by 2 bases, with 16 bases left in between. CDR3 amino acids: CASSHHGQDPYEQYF. DNA of the CDR3: TGTGCCAGCAGCCATCATGGACAAGACCCCTACGAGCAGTACTTC.

This clonotype was seen a few times. This sequence joins TRBV7-9 and TRBJ2-2; 9 nucleotides align to TRBD1. Trimming removed 5 bases from V and 5 bases from J; junction bases left unmatched: 6. CDR3 length: 15 residues. Looked up from germline, CDR1 is SEHNR and CDR2 is FQNEAQ (reference sequence). The CDR3 DNA is TGTGCCAGCAGCCCCGGGACAGGGTTGACCGGGGAGCTGTTTTTT. Amino acid sequence: CASSPGTGLTGELFF.

On this clonotype: A much larger clonotype is one base distant, so this may be a read error. Lacking the conserved final phenylalanine or tryptophan, this CDR3 likely reflects a read error. This chain uses TRBV7-6 with TRBJ1-1; D is unclear. The CDR3 is made up of 15 amino acids. Per germline, CDR1 SGHVS and CDR2 FNYEAQ. The V end was cut by 4 bases, the J end by 3 bases, with 15 bases between. CDR3 nucleotide sequence: TGTGCCAGCAGCTCCTCTTTGTTCGTGGACACTGAAGCTTTCCTT. Encoded protein: CASSSSLFVDTEAFL.

This chain links TRBV2 with TRBJ2-7; 9 bases agree with TRBD2. Germline V CDR1 and CDR2: SNHLY, FYNNEI. With V trimmed by 8 bases and J by 6 bases, 8 bases remained unmatched. The CDR3 has 13 amino acids. The CDR3 DNA sequence: TGTGCCAGCCAGAGCGGGAGGAGAGGCGAGCAGTACTTC. Translated, it gives CASQSGRRGEQYF.

At least ten counts were recorded for this clonotype. The V call is TRBV4-3, the J call TRBJ1-1; 7 nucleotides line up with TRBD1. Trimming at V came to 3 bases and at J to 3 bases, leaving 10 bases not matched to a gene. The CDR3 sequence is 16 residues long. The germline gives CDR1 LGHNA, CDR2 YSLEER. The CDR3 spells CASSQFDRQGYTEAFF. CDR3 bases: TGCGCCAGCAGCCAGTTCGATCGACAGGGCTACACTGAAGCTTTCTTT.

In its sample, this clonotype was seen a few times. The V call is TRBV7-9, the J call TRBJ1-4, with D perhaps matching TRBD1 (6 bases). Germline V gene sequence: CDR1 SEHNR, CDR2 FQNEAQ (reference sequence). The CDR3 contains 14 residues. Trimming removed 5 bases at V and 7 bases at J, with 14 bases between. The CDR3 sequence: CASSLDRRSEKLFF. In DNA, the CDR3 is TGTGCCAGCAGCCTTGACAGGAGGAGTGAAAAACTGTTTTTT.

As regards this clonotype: Just one base apart from a much larger clone, this may be a read error. The chain couples TRBV7-7 to TRBJ2-7, with D perhaps matching TRBD1 (7 bases). The length of the CDR3 is 14 residues. The germline V gene encodes CDR1 SSHAT and CDR2 FNYEAQ (reference sequence). Trimming left V 1 base short and J 6 bases short, with 13 bases between. CDR3 region: CASSLGQGEVEQYF. The CDR3 coding sequence is TGTGCCAGCAGCTTAGGGCAGGGGGAGGTCGAGCAGTACTTC.

This rearrangement joins TRBV20-1 to TRBJ2-7, with TRBD1 matching over 8 bases. CDR1 and CDR2 from the germline V gene are DFQATT and SNEGSKA (reference sequence). The V and J ends lost 5 bases and 0 bases, in that order; junction bases with no gene match: 15. The CDR3 length is 17 residues. The CDR3 DNA is TGCAGTGCTGCAAACTACAACCGGGACAGGAGCTCCTACGAGCAGTACTTC. It codes for CSAANYNRDRSSYEQYF.

Note on this clonotype: Being one base from a much bigger clone, this may be a read error. The rearrangement links TRBV12-3 or TRBV12-4 to TRBJ2-5; 7 bases are a match to TRBD1. The CDR3 is 14 residues long. The CDR3, as DNA: TGTGCCGGCAGTCACCGGGACAGCCAAGAGACCCAGTACTTC. Translation: CAGSHRDSQETQYF.